This is a list of T cell receptor beta chains from one sample in a study of cytomegalovirus exposure and HLA in healthy donors. Data came from immunoSEQ multiplex PCR; TCRdb stores just in-frame clones and leaves some out. This sample carries under 200,000 clones, 90% to 97% of them seen once, and the ten largest clones take approximately 0.97%. Sequencing was performed on PBMCs. These receptors came from a woman between 18 and 29 years old in good health and CMV-seronegative. The CDR3 runs from the conserved cysteine through the conserved F or W. Each record gives: V gene, D gene, J gene, CDR3 DNA, CDR3 protein. A D gene is named only where the DNA matches it firmly.

v_gene: TRBV6-5
d_gene: -
j_gene: TRBJ1-3
CDR3nt: TGTGCCAGCAGTTACCTAGGCGGCTCTGGAAACACCATATATTTT
CDR3aa: CASSYLGGSGNTIYF

v_gene: TRBV5-4
d_gene: TRBD1
j_gene: TRBJ1-2
CDR3nt: TGTGCCAGCAGCTCCTATCGGACAGGGAATGGCTACACCTTC
CDR3aa: CASSSYRTGNGYTF

v_gene: TRBV7-8
d_gene: -
j_gene: TRBJ2-7
CDR3nt: TGTGCCAGCAGCTGGACAGGTGGGGGGCCCTACGAGCAGTACTTC
CDR3aa: CASSWTGGGPYEQYF

v_gene: TRBV7-2
d_gene: -
j_gene: TRBJ2-1
CDR3nt: TGTGCCAGCAGCTCGGACAGAGGGGGAAACAATGAGCAGTTCTTC
CDR3aa: CASSSDRGGNNEQFF

v_gene: TRBV19
d_gene: -
j_gene: TRBJ1-2
CDR3nt: TGTGCCAGTAGTATAGCTGCCGGGGGGCACTATGGCTACACCTTC
CDR3aa: CASSIAAGGHYGYTF

v_gene: TRBV6-5
d_gene: -
j_gene: TRBJ1-1
CDR3nt: TGTGCCAGCAGTTACTCGACAGCGAACACTGAAGCTTTCTTT
CDR3aa: CASSYSTANTEAFF

v_gene: TRBV19
d_gene: -
j_gene: TRBJ2-5
CDR3nt: TGTGCCAGTAGTCTCCACCGGGGTCTAGAGACCCAGTACTTC
CDR3aa: CASSLHRGLETQYF

v_gene: TRBV7-3
d_gene: TRBD1
j_gene: TRBJ2-5
CDR3nt: TGTGCCAGCAGCTGGACAGGGGGCGAGCGGGAGACCCAGTACTTC
CDR3aa: CASSWTGGERETQYF

v_gene: TRBV10-3
d_gene: TRBD1
j_gene: TRBJ1-2
CDR3nt: TGTGCCATCAAGGGAAGCAGTCAGGGGGGTCCTAACTATGGCTACACCTTC
CDR3aa: CAIKGSSQGGPNYGYTF

v_gene: TRBV6-5
d_gene: TRBD1
j_gene: TRBJ2-7
CDR3nt: TGTGCCAGCAGCCCCGGGACAGGGCGGTACGAGCAGTACTTC
CDR3aa: CASSPGTGRYEQYF

v_gene: TRBV9
d_gene: TRBD2
j_gene: TRBJ2-5
CDR3nt: TGTGCCAGCAGCGTAGATGTCGGGGGGGGCCAAGAGACCCAGTACTTC
CDR3aa: CASSVDVGGGQETQYF

v_gene: TRBV6-5
d_gene: TRBD2
j_gene: TRBJ2-2
CDR3nt: TGTGCCAGCAGTTGGACTAGCGGCTACACCGGGGAGCTGTTTTTT
CDR3aa: CASSWTSGYTGELFF

v_gene: TRBV7-2
d_gene: -
j_gene: TRBJ1-2
CDR3nt: TGTGCCAGCAGCCTGAGGACAGTGAATACTAACTATGGCTACACCTTC
CDR3aa: CASSLRTVNTNYGYTF

v_gene: TRBV19
d_gene: TRBD1
j_gene: TRBJ1-5
CDR3nt: TGTGCCAGTAGTATAGGGGGACAGGGCAATCAGCCCCAGCATTTT
CDR3aa: CASSIGGQGNQPQHF

v_gene: TRBV6-5
d_gene: -
j_gene: TRBJ1-5
CDR3nt: TGTGCCAGCAGAGGGTCAGGGAGCAATCAGCCCCAGCATTTT
CDR3aa: CASRGSGSNQPQHF